The 14 T cell receptor beta chains below come from one sample, sequenced in a study of beta chain features in type 1 diabetes. Study observations and caveats: Shorter TCRB CDR3s, moderately but significantly so, were found in Type 1 diabetes patients in all four CD4+ subsets.

The antigens of these receptors remain unknown. Sequencing targeted expressed TCRB transcripts, as all isolated RNA had been reverse transcribed. Produced via immunoSEQ multiplex PCR; TCRdb's table is partial and in-frame only. The repertoire holds 130,000 to 150,000 clones, with about 12% as singletons. Material: central memory CD4+ T cells from blood. The receptor set was obtained from a man between 18 and 29 years old with type 1 diabetes.

Written as DNA, the CDR3 is TGTGCCAGTAGTATTTCGGGGGGCCCAGATACGCAGTATTTT. Encoded protein: CASSISGGPDTQYF. V is TRBV19 and J is TRBJ2-3, with D possibly being TRBD2 (7 bases). Germline V gene sequence: CDR1 LNHDA, CDR2 SQIVND (reference sequence). This CDR3 comprises 14 residues. Trimming left V 3 bases short and J 4 bases short, with 11 bases between.

This clone has just a few counts. The CDR3 sequence: CASSLTSGGGTDTQYF. CDR3 bases: TGTGCCAGCAGCTTGACTAGCGGAGGGGGCACAGATACGCAGTATTTT. The chain recombines TRBV5-6 with TRBJ2-3; 8 bases are shared with TRBD2. The ends lost 1 base at V and 1 base at J; junction bases unmatched: 5. The V gene's germline CDR1 is SGHDT and CDR2 YYEEEE. The CDR3 runs to 16 residues.

This clone was detected only a few times. The V call is TRBV6-1, the J call TRBJ2-2; D may be TRBD1 (6 bases). Germline CDR1 is MNHNS and CDR2 is SASEGT. The CDR3 is 15 amino acids. The ends were cut back, 4 bases at V and 3 bases at J, with 12 bases in the middle. For the CDR3, the DNA is TGTGCCAGCAGTGCGGACAGCTCCTACACCGGGGAGCTGTTTTTT. Translation: CASSADSSYTGELFF.

There are a few counts of this clone. The chain combines TRBV11-3 with TRBJ2-3; D gene uncertain. This CDR3 has 14 residues. Germline V CDR1 and CDR2: SGHNT, YENEEA. V gave up 1 base and J gave up 4 bases, with 9 bases separating them. The CDR3 nucleotides are TGTGCCAGCAGCTTAGGTGCCGGGTCAGATACGCAGTATTTT. Translation: CASSLGAGSDTQYF.

This clone was counted a few times. The chain carries TRBV29-1 and TRBJ2-1; D not resolved. V lost 0 bases, J lost 2 bases, and 8 bases lay in between. The germline gives CDR1 SQVTM, CDR2 ANQGSEA. CDR3 size: 14 residues. Here the CDR3 reads CSVEDRTTYNEQFF. In DNA form, the CDR3 reads TGCAGCGTTGAAGATCGCACGACCTACAATGAGCAGTTCTTC.

This clone was seen a few times. The chain uses TRBV19 and TRBJ1-5, with 8 bases fitting TRBD1. The CDR3 extends over 16 amino acids. Germline assignment: CDR1 LNHDA and CDR2 SQIVND (reference sequence). V was clipped by 7 bases and J by 6 bases; unmatched bases: 14. The CDR3 coding sequence is TGTGCCAGTACCCCCCCGGGACAGGTTGGACGTCAGCCCCAGCATTTT. Protein product: CASTPPGQVGRQPQHF.

The table lists this clone with a few counts. The V and J genes are TRBV27 and TRBJ2-5, with 9 bases fitting TRBD1. This CDR3 is built from 13 residues. V was clipped by 7 bases and J by 4 bases; unmatched bases: 4. Germline lookup yields CDR1 MNHEY and CDR2 SMNVEV (reference sequence). DNA for the CDR3: TGTGCCAGCAAGACAGGGGGTCGAGAGACCCAGTACTTC. Protein: CASKTGGRETQYF.

This chain connects TRBV2 to TRBJ1-2; TRBD1 is a possible D gene (5 bases). There are 15 residues in the CDR3. Trimming took 0 bases from V and 4 from J, leaving 12 bases between them. The germline gives CDR1 SNHLY, CDR2 FYNNEI. CDR3 bases: TGTGCCAGCAGTGAAGCGCACGGGGGAGCCTATGGCTACACCTTC. This codes for CASSEAHGGAYGYTF.

This clone was observed a handful of times. The rearrangement joins TRBV19 to TRBJ1-5, with D tentatively TRBD1 (5 bases). Deletions cut 6 bases from V and 0 bases from J, with 12 bases between. The CDR3 runs to 15 residues. Germline V gene lookup returns CDR1 LNHDA and CDR2 SQIVND (reference sequence). The CDR3 loop reads CASSVQGYSNQPQHF. CDR3 bases: TGTGCCAGTAGCGTCCAGGGTTATAGCAATCAGCCCCAGCATTTT.

In its sample, this clone was seen a few times. The genes are TRBV7-9 and TRBJ2-2, with D possibly being TRBD2 (5 bases). From germline, CDR1 is SEHNR and CDR2 FQNEAQ (reference sequence). The CDR3 consists of 14 residues. With 4 bases removed from V and 0 bases from J, the gap between germline ends came to 6 bases. CDR3 protein: CASSSDSNTGELFF. CDR3 sequence (DNA): TGTGCCAGCAGCTCGGACTCGAACACCGGGGAGCTGTTTTTT.

In this sample, this clone turned up many times. The chain carries TRBV7-2 and TRBJ1-6; 12 bases align to TRBD1. The CDR3 loop spans 16 amino acids. The junction had 8 bases not matched to a gene; V was cut back by 5 bases and J by 9 bases. Looked up from germline, CDR1 is SGHTA and CDR2 is FQGNSA. The CDR3 region has the DNA TGTGCCAGCAGCCTATCCGGGACAGGGGGCGGTTCACCCCTCCACTTT. Translating gives CASSLSGTGGGSPLHF. The entire variable domain, with the rest obtained from reference TRBV7-2 and TRBJ1-6, is as follows: GAGVSQSPSNKVTEKGKDVELRCDPISGHTALYWYRQSLGQGLEFLIYFQGNSAPDKSGLPSDRFSAERTGGSVSTLTIQRTQQEDSAVYLCASSLSGTGGGSPLHFGNGTRLTVT.

The gene calls are TRBV30 and TRBJ2-2; D possibly corresponds to TRBD2 (5 bases). The CDR3 contains 16 residues. Trimming took off 4 bases at V and 6 bases at J, with 21 bases between the two ends. Germline V gene data show CDR1 as GTSNPN and CDR2 as SVGIG (reference sequence). This chain's CDR3 is CAWNLYARGNAGELFF. CDR3 DNA sequence: TGTGCCTGGAACCTGTACGCCCGGGGAAACGCCGGGGAGCTGTTTTTT. The full variable domain, rest sourced from reference TRBV30 and TRBJ2-2, is SQTIHQWPATLVQPVGSPLSLECTVEGTSNPNLYWYRQAAGRGLQLLFYSVGIGQISSEVPQNLSASRPQDRQFILSSKKLLLSDSGFYLCAWNLYARGNAGELFFGEGSRLTVL.

The chain recombines TRBV7-3 with TRBJ2-3; 9 positions agree with TRBD1. The germline CDR1 and CDR2 sequences are SGHTA and FQGTGA. Unmatched junction bases numbered 1, after V lost 4 bases and J lost 5 bases. This CDR3 spans 13 amino acids. DNA of the CDR3: TGTGCCAGCAGCTCGACAGGGGGAGATACGCAGTATTTT. Amino acid sequence: CASSSTGGDTQYF.

The table lists this clone with a few counts. The chain recombines TRBV30 with TRBJ1-1, with a possible D match to TRBD1 (6 bases). The CDR3 runs to 13 residues. CDR1 is GTSNPN and CDR2 is SVGIG in the germline V gene (reference sequence). V lost 8 bases and J 0 bases, leaving 13 bases between the germline ends. The CDR3 nucleotides are TGTGCCCTAGGCGGGGGCATGAACACTGAAGCTTTCTTT. Amino acids: CALGGGMNTEAFF.